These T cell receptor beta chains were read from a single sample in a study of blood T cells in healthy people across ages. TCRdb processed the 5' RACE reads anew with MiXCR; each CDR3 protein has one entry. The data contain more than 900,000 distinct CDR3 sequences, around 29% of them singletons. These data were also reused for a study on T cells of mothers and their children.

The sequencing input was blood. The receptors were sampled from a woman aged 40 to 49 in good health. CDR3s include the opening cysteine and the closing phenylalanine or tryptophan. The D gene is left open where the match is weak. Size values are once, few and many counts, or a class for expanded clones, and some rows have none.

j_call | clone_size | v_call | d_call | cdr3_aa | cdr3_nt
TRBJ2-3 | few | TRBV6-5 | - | CASSYEGPGGTDTQYF | TGTGCCAGCAGTTACGAGGGGCCCGGGGGCACAGATACGCAGTATTTT
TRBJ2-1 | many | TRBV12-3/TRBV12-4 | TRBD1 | CASSLRTGGAEQFF | TGTGCCAGCAGTCTAAGGACAGGGGGTGCTGAGCAGTTCTTC
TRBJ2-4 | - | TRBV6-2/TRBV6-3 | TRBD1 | CASRTGGSKNGQYF | TGTGCCAGCAGGACAGGGGGTTCGAAAAACGGGCAGTACTTC
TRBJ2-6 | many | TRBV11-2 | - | CASSLSVSGANVLTF | TGTGCCAGCAGCCTGAGCGTCTCTGGGGCCAACGTCCTGACTTTC
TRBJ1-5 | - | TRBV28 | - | CASSSPDRIQPQHF | TGTGCCAGCAGTTCCCCTGACAGGATTCAGCCCCAGCATTTT
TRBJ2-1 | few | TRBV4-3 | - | CASSQRTRGAYNEQFF | TGCGCCAGCAGCCAAAGGACGAGGGGTGCCTACAATGAGCAGTTCTTC
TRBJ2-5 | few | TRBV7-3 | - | CASSLQGTNQETQYF | TGTGCCAGCAGCTTACAGGGGACGAACCAAGAGACCCAGTACTTC
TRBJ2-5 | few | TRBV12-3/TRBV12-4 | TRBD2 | CASSLLTSGGAGTQYF | TGTGCCAGCAGTTTATTGACTAGCGGGGGGGCCGGGACCCAGTACTTC
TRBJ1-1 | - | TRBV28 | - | CASSPWGGYTEAFF | TGTGCCAGCAGCCCGTGGGGGGGGTACACTGAAGCTTTCTTT
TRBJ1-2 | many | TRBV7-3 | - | CASSLESGKFGYGYTF | TGTGCCAGCAGCTTGGAGTCGGGGAAGTTTGGCTATGGCTACACCTTC
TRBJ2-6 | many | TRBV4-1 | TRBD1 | CASSQILARGPSGANVLTF | TGCGCCAGCAGCCAAATTTTGGCCAGGGGGCCCTCTGGGGCCAACGTCCTGACTTTC
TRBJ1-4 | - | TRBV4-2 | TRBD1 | CASSQAHGTGNEKLFF | TGTGCCAGCAGCCAAGCCCACGGGACAGGCAATGAAAAACTGTTTTTT
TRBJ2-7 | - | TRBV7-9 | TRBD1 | CASSLHTPGQAYEQYF | TGTGCCAGCAGCCTACATACTCCGGGACAGGCCTACGAGCAGTACTTC
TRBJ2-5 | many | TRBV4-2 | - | CASSQDPGEETQYF | TGTGCCAGCAGCCAAGATCCAGGGGAAGAGACCCAGTACTTC
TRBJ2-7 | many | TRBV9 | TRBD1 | CASSRDPRQGYEQYF | TGTGCCAGCAGCCGAGACCCGAGACAGGGCTACGAGCAGTACTTC
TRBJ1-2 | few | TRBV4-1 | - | CAGSRSQGTGYGYTF | TGCGCCGGCAGCCGATCCCAGGGGACGGGCTATGGCTACACCTTC
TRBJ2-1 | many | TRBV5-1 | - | CASSFQPGVDEQFF | TGCGCCAGCAGCTTCCAACCGGGGGTTGATGAGCAGTTCTTC
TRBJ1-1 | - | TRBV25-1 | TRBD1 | CARGDRGCDTEAFF | TGTGCCAGAGGGGACAGGGGGTGTGACACTGAAGCTTTCTTT
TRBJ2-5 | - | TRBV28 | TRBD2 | CASSLGAGGIETQYF | TGTGCCAGCAGTTTGGGGGCGGGGGGAATAGAGACCCAGTACTTC
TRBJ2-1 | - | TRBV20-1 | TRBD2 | CSARDWGLVYNEQFF | TGCAGTGCTAGAGATTGGGGACTAGTATACAATGAGCAGTTCTTC
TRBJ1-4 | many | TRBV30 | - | CAWSRGPTEKLFF | TGTGCTTGGAGTCGGGGGCCGACTGAAAAACTGTTTTTT
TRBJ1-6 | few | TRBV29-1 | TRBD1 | CSAAGTDNNSPLHF | TGCAGCGCAGCCGGGACAGACAATAATTCACCCCTCCACTTT
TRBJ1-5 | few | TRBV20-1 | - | CSAGSGTLDYQPQHF | TGCAGTGCTGGATCCGGGACTCTAGACTATCAGCCCCAGCATTTT
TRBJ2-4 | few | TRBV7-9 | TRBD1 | CASSFGTDVPVQYF | TGTGCCAGCAGCTTTGGGACAGACGTCCCGGTGCAGTACTTC
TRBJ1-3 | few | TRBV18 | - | CASSPNSLSGNTIYF | TGTGCCAGCTCACCCAATTCATTATCTGGAAACACCATATATTTT
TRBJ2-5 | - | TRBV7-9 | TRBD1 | CASSLVGRGLWETQYF | TGTGCCAGCAGCTTAGTTGGAAGGGGGCTTTGGGAGACCCAGTACTTC
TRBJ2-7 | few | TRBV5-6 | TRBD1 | CASSIRGQTYEQYF | TGTGCCAGCAGCATCAGGGGGCAAACCTACGAGCAGTACTTC
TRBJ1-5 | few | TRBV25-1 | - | CASSEAGFNQPQHF | TGTGCCAGCAGTGAAGCCGGGTTTAATCAGCCCCAGCATTTT